These 9 T cell receptor beta chains came from one sample sequenced in a study of T cell changes during pregnancy in multiple sclerosis. Assay: immunoSEQ multiplex PCR; the TCRdb copy retains only in-frame clones and omits some. The table has roughly 45,000 clones, about nine tenths seen once; the top ten hold under 9.5%. The input for sequencing was CD8+ T cells from peripheral blood mononuclear cells, taken after pregnancy. Every receptor here comes from a female donor with multiple sclerosis, enrolled in a pregnancy study.

The chain links TRBV5-6 to TRBJ2-5; D is undetermined. The CDR3 extends over 18 amino acids. V was trimmed by 0 bases and J by 4 bases, leaving 22 bases between them. Germline CDR1 reads SGHDT; CDR2 reads YYEEEE. The CDR3: CASSLGPWRAGMAETQYF. The CDR3 DNA sequence: TGTGCCAGCAGCTTGGGTCCGTGGAGAGCTGGCATGGCAGAGACCCAGTACTTC.

The V gene is TRBV15, the J gene TRBJ1-1, with D possibly matching TRBD1 (6 bases). Trimming pared 5 bases from V and 6 bases from J, leaving 16 bases between. CDR3 size: 14 residues. Germline CDR1 and CDR2: LNHNV and YYDKDF (reference sequence). The CDR3 region has the DNA TGTGCCACCAGCCCTAAAGGGGGAATCCCTGAAGCTTTCTTT. Translated: CATSPKGGIPEAFF.

The J gene is TRBJ1-1, the V gene TRBV2; 9 positions agree with TRBD1. With 2 bases clipped from V and 4 bases from J, the junction kept 14 bases outside the gene matches. Germline V gene data show CDR1 as SNHLY and CDR2 as FYNNEI. CDR3 size: 18 residues. The CDR3 nucleotides read TGTGCCAGCAGTGAATCGAGGGGAGGCGGGACAGGGCTCACTGAAGCTTTCTTT. Translated, it gives CASSESRGGGTGLTEAFF.

The rearrangement joins TRBV5-4 to TRBJ2-1; possibly TRBD2 for D (5 bases). Germline-derived CDR1 and CDR2 are SGHNT and YYREEE (reference sequence). This CDR3 comprises 11 residues. The V end was cut by 6 bases, the J end by 5 bases, with 6 bases between. The CDR3 DNA reads TGTGCCAGCACGGGGAACAATGAGCAGTTCTTC. This translates into CASTGNNEQFF.

The chain has TRBV5-4 and TRBJ1-1; D might be TRBD1 (6 bases). The CDR3 extends over 14 amino acids. Germline CDR1 is SGHNT and CDR2 is YYREEE (reference sequence). V was cut by 4 bases and J by 5 bases, with 15 bases left in between. CDR3 protein: CASSTTGMWTEAFF. As DNA, the CDR3 is TGTGCCAGCAGCACTACAGGGATGTGGACTGAAGCTTTCTTT.

The chain has TRBV7-9 and TRBJ2-7, with TRBD2 identical over 11 bases. The V gene end was trimmed by 8 bases and the J gene end by 2 bases; junction bases not matched to a gene: 2. Germline CDR1 is SEHNR and CDR2 is FQNEAQ (reference sequence). The length of the CDR3 is 13 residues. The CDR3 bases are TGTGCCAGCGGTAGCGGGGGGGCCTACGAGCAGTACTTC. Translated: CASGSGGAYEQYF.

V and J are TRBV6-1 and TRBJ1-2; D may be TRBD1 (6 bases). V was cut by 0 bases and J by 7 bases, with 15 bases left in between. CDR1 and CDR2 from the germline V gene are MNHNS and SASEGT. This CDR3 has 15 residues. The CDR3 protein is CASSEAHRVWFGYTF. The CDR3 coding sequence is TGTGCCAGCAGTGAAGCGCACAGGGTGTGGTTTGGCTACACCTTC.

This clone was seen a single time. The rearrangement uses TRBV4-3 and TRBJ1-5; D uncertain. Germline assignment: CDR1 LGHNA and CDR2 YSLEER. Trimming shortened V by 1 base and J by 5 bases, and 9 bases separated the two germline ends. This CDR3 has 14 residues. Here the CDR3 reads CASSQGGNDQPQHF. As DNA, the CDR3 is TGCGCCAGCAGCCAAGGCGGTAACGATCAGCCCCAGCATTTT.

This clone was counted between two and nine times. The chain has TRBV9 and TRBJ1-1; perhaps TRBD1 as D (6 bases). CDR1 is SGDLS and CDR2 is YYNGEE in the germline V gene. The CDR3 runs to 14 residues. The V end was cut by 0 bases, the J end by 5 bases, with 11 bases between. CDR3: CASSVEGVGTEAFF. The CDR3 nucleotides are TGTGCCAGCAGCGTAGAGGGGGTGGGGACTGAAGCTTTCTTT.